One and the same sample provided the 26 T cell receptor beta chains below, sequenced in a study of T cells expressing NK-cell markers (dated by TCRdb to the early 2020s). The library relied on 5' RACE. The listed sequencing device is Illumina HiSeq 2000. TCRdb reprocessed the reads and lists each CDR3 protein sequence as a single entry, with no DNA. This sample's table lists under 600,000 distinct CDR3 sequences. Jointly, the top ten make up approximately 1.5% of the sample. Specimen: blood T cells: a sorted CD56 or NKG2C T cell subset, CD4+ or CD8+ T cells, or bulk PBMC T cells (not recorded which). All receptors derive from a woman in her forties or fifties in good health. Donor details come from another sample of the same person, matched by shared clones.

V usage is TRBV4-2 and J usage is TRBJ1-5; TCRdb names TRBD1, which stays unverified in the absence of DNA. There are 13 residues in the CDR3. Germline values: CDR1 LGHNA, CDR2 YNFKEQ. The CDR3 here is CASSGQGDQPQHF.

The J gene is TRBJ2-7, the V gene TRBV28; with no DNA, the TCRdb D assignment of TRBD1 cannot be verified. Looked up from germline, CDR1 is MDHEN and CDR2 is SYDVKM. This CDR3 is 16 amino acids long. CDR3 residues: CASSFSLGQLKYEQYF. The variable domain in full, with the rest retrieved from reference TRBV28 and TRBJ2-7, is DVKVTQSSRYLVKRTGEKVFLECVQDMDHENMFWYRQDPGLGLRLIYFSYDVKMKEKGDIPEGYSVSREKKERFSLILESASTNQTSMYLCASSFSLGQLKYEQYFGPGTRLTVT.

The gene calls are TRBV12-3 or TRBV12-4 and TRBJ1-3; the D gene TCRdb calls, TRBD1, cannot be checked with no DNA. The CDR3 has 15 amino acids. CDR3 residues: CASRISAGQGATIYF.

The chain couples TRBV3-1 to TRBJ2-5. The germline CDR1 and CDR2 sequences are LGHDT and YNNKEL (reference sequence). This CDR3 has 12 residues. The CDR3 loop reads CASSHDQETQYF.

The chain couples TRBV5-1 to TRBJ2-1; TCRdb's assignment of TRBD2 cannot be checked, as there is no DNA. Germline values: CDR1 SGHRS, CDR2 YFSETQ. This CDR3 spans 16 amino acids. This CDR3 reads CASSSRELAGEGEQFF.

This rearrangement joins TRBV24-1 to TRBJ2-1; the D call from TCRdb, TRBD2, cannot be confirmed without DNA. CDR1 is KGHDR and CDR2 is SFDVKD in the germline V gene. The CDR3 runs to 15 residues. CDR3 protein: CATSGSTALYNEQFF.

The rearrangement links TRBV18 to TRBJ2-3. The CDR3 has 12 residues. CDR1 and CDR2 (germline): KGHSH, LQKENI. CDR3 sequence: CASSPVTDTQYF.

The chain joins TRBV12-3 or TRBV12-4 to TRBJ1-1. The CDR3 runs 13 residues. CDR3 protein: CASSRLMVTEAFF.

This chain uses TRBV2 with TRBJ1-4; TCRdb proposes TRBD1, but this gene call is untestable without DNA. The CDR3 is 15 amino acids. Germline values: CDR1 SNHLY, CDR2 FYNNEI. The CDR3 here is CASMPRGATNEKLFF.

The rearrangement links TRBV27 to TRBJ1-6; lacking DNA, the TRBD1 call made by TCRdb goes unchecked. CDR1 and CDR2 from the germline V gene are MNHEY and SMNVEV (reference sequence). The CDR3 totals 15 residues. CDR3 region: CASSLGRGYNSPLHF.

The J gene is TRBJ2-2, the V gene TRBV12-3 or TRBV12-4; checking the TCRdb D call of TRBD2 is not possible without DNA. The CDR3 covers 20 residues. CDR3 in amino acids: CASSLWGLAGVILGTGELFF.

The chain couples TRBV7-2 to TRBJ1-4; absent DNA, TCRdb's TRBD1 call cannot be checked. Germline assignment: CDR1 SGHTA and CDR2 FQGNSA. This CDR3 has 15 amino acids. The CDR3 spells CASSLRPQGSEKLFF.

The V call is TRBV14, the J call TRBJ2-3. The CDR3 sequence is 16 residues long. The V gene's germline CDR1 is SGHDN and CDR2 FVKESK. The CDR3 sequence: CASSQNSIRDTDTQYF.

The J gene is TRBJ2-3, the V gene TRBV10-3; TCRdb's D call, TRBD2, is unchecked because there is no DNA. Germline lookup yields CDR1 ENHRY and CDR2 SYGVKD. The CDR3 totals 15 residues. The CDR3 loop is CAISKGQAVTDTQYF.

This chain links TRBV14 with TRBJ2-1; absent DNA, TCRdb's TRBD1 call cannot be checked. The CDR3 has 13 amino acids. Looked up from germline, CDR1 is SGHDN and CDR2 is FVKESK. CDR3 loop: CASSHPMGGEQFF.

This sequence joins TRBV10-3 and TRBJ2-3; TCRdb's D call of TRBD1 is untestable without DNA. The CDR3 extends over 14 amino acids. Germline loops: CDR1 ENHRY, CDR2 SYGVKD. The CDR3 here is CAISRGTGVDTQYF.

The chain uses TRBV7-9 and TRBJ2-2; TCRdb outputs TRBD2, but without DNA this stays unchecked. From germline, CDR1 is SEHNR and CDR2 FQNEAQ (reference sequence). The CDR3 covers 18 residues. CDR3 protein: CASSPAPGLAGGHGELFF.

This chain links TRBV10-3 with TRBJ2-1; TCRdb indicates TRBD2, and absent DNA this call remains unverified. The germline V gene encodes CDR1 ENHRY and CDR2 SYGVKD. The CDR3 spans 13 residues. The CDR3 here is CAISSGSMDEQFF.

The J gene is TRBJ2-4, the V gene TRBV12-3 or TRBV12-4; checking the TCRdb D call of TRBD1 is not possible without DNA. The CDR3 loop spans 15 amino acids. The CDR3 spells CASSPPRDRNDIQYF.

The V and J genes are TRBV6-1 and TRBJ2-1. The V gene's germline CDR1 is MNHNS and CDR2 SASEGT. CDR3 length: 12 residues. The chain's CDR3 is CASSESRIGQFF.

The chain is built from TRBV20-1 and TRBJ2-1. Germline V gene sequence: CDR1 DFQATT, CDR2 SNEGSKA (reference sequence). The CDR3 has 14 amino acids. CDR3 protein: CSARVSILMGEQFF.

CDR3 residues: CASSQERQGPYEQYF. The chain links TRBV4-2 to TRBJ2-7. The germline gives CDR1 LGHNA, CDR2 YNFKEQ. This CDR3 is 15 amino acids long.

The chain is built from TRBV4-2 and TRBJ1-2; TCRdb's D call, TRBD1, is unchecked because there is no DNA. Germline V lookup: CDR1 LGHNA, CDR2 YNFKEQ. This CDR3 has 15 residues. CDR3 residues: CASSPRGQGTYGYTF.

The chain combines TRBV12-3 or TRBV12-4 with TRBJ2-1. CDR3 size: 15 residues. This CDR3 is CASRSRDGNYNEQFF.

The chain couples TRBV29-1 to TRBJ2-1; the TCRdb D gene call, TRBD2, has no DNA to confirm it. From germline, CDR1 is SQVTM and CDR2 ANQGSEA. The CDR3 covers 15 residues. CDR3 in amino acids: CSVANSGSFYNEQFF.

The chain carries TRBV29-1 and TRBJ1-2; the TCRdb call, TRBD1, lacks DNA for checking. This CDR3 has 16 residues. The V gene's germline CDR1 is SQVTM and CDR2 ANQGSEA. CDR3 protein: CSVESDRGRVFYGYTF.